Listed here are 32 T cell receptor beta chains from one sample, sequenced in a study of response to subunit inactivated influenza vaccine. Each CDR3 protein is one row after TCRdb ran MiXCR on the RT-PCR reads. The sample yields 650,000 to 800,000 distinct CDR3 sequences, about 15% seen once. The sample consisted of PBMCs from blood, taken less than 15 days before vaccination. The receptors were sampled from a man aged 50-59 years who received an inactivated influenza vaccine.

The CDR3 DNA reads TGTGCCAGCAGCCAGGCCGCACAGGGTGGAAGCTTCGATGAGCAGTTCTTC. It encodes CASSQAAQGGSFDEQFF. The genes are TRBV4-2 and TRBJ2-1, with a weak D call TRBD1 (6 bases). Per germline, CDR1 LGHNA and CDR2 YNFKEQ. Trimming pared 3 bases from V and 8 bases from J, leaving 23 bases between. The CDR3 has 17 residues.

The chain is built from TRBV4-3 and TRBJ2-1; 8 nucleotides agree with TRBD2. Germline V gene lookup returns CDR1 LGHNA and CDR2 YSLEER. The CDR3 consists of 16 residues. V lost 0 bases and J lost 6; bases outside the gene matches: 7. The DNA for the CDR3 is TGCGCCAGCAGCCAAGACCTAGCGGGTCTCCTCAATGAGCAGTTCTTC. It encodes CASSQDLAGLLNEQFF.

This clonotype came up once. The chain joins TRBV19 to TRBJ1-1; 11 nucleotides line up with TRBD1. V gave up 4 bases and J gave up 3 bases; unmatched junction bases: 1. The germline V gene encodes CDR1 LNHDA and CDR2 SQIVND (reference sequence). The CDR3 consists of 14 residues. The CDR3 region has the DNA TGTGCCAGTAGTAGGGACAGGGGGTACACTGAAGCTTTCTTT. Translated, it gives CASSRDRGYTEAFF.

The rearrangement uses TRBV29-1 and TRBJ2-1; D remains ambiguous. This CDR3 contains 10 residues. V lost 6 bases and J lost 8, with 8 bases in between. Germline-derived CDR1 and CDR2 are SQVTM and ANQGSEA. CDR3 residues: CSVGSYEQFF. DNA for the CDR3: TGCAGCGTAGGGTCCTATGAGCAGTTCTTC.

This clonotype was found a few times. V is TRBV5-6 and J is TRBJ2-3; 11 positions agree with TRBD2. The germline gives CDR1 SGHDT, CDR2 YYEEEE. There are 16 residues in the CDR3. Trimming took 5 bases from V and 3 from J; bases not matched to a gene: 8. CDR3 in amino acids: CASRLAGGEWTDTQYF. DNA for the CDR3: TGTGCCAGCAGGTTAGCGGGGGGGGAATGGACAGATACGCAGTATTTT.

The CDR3, as DNA: TGTGCCAGCAGCCGACGACTAGCGGGAGTTTCCGGGGAGCTGTTTTTT. This encodes CASSRRLAGVSGELFF. The genes are TRBV3-1 and TRBJ2-2; TRBD2 matches at 12 bases. The germline V gene encodes CDR1 LGHDT and CDR2 YNNKEL (reference sequence). J gave up 6 bases and V 4 bases, and 6 bases lay outside the gene matches. This CDR3 contains 16 residues.

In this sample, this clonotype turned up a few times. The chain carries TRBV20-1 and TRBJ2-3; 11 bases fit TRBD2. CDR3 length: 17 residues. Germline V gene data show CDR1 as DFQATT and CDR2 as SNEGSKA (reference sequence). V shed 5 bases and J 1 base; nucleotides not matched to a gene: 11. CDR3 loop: CSAGRVAGGKGTDTQYF. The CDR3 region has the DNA TGCAGTGCTGGGAGAGTAGCGGGAGGGAAGGGCACAGATACGCAGTATTTT.

The CDR3 here is CASNADGSGSYEQYF. CDR3 DNA sequence: TGCGCCTCAAATGCTGACGGGTCGGGCTCCTACGAGCAGTACTTC. V is TRBV5-1 and J is TRBJ2-7; D is unclear. This CDR3 comprises 15 residues. Germline V gene data show CDR1 as SGHRS and CDR2 as YFSETQ. The V and J ends lost 10 bases and 0 bases respectively, with 20 bases between them.

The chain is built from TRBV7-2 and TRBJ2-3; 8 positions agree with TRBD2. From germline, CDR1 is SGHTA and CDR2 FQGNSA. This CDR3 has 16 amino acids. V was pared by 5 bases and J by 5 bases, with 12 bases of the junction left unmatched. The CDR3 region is CASSPAGTRLGDTQYF. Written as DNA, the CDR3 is TGTGCCAGCAGCCCCGCGGGGACTAGACTCGGAGATACGCAGTATTTT.

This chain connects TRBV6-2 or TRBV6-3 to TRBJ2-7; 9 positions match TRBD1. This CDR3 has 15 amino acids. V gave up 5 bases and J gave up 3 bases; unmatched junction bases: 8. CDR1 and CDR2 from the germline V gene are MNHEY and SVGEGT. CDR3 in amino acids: CASSDPGTGLYEQYF. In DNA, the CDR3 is TGTGCCAGCAGTGACCCCGGGACAGGGCTCTACGAGCAGTACTTC.

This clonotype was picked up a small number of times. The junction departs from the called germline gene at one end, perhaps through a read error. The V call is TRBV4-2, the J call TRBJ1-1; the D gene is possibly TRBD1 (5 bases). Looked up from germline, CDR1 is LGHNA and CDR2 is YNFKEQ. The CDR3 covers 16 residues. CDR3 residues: CASSQEPWSQGGTEAF. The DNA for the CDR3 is TGTGCCAGCAGCCAAGAGCCATGGTCGCAGGGCGGCACTGAAGCTTTT.

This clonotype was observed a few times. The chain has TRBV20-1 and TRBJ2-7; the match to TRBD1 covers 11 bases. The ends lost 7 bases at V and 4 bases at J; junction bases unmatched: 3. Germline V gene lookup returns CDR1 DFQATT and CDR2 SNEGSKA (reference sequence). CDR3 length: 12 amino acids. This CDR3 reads CSGDRGSYEQYF. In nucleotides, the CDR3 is TGCAGTGGGGACAGGGGGTCTTACGAGCAGTACTTC.

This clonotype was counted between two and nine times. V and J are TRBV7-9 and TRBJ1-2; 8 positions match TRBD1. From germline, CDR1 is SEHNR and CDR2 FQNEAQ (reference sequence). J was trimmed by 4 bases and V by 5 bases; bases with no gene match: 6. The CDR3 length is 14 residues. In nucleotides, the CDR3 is TGTGCCAGCAGCCCTGAAGACAGGGGCTATGGCTACACCTTC. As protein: CASSPEDRGYGYTF.

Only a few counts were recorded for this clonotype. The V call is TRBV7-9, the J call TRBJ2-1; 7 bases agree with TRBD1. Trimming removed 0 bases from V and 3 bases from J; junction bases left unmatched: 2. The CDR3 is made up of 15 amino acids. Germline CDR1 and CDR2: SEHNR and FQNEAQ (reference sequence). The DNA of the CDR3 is TGTGCCAGCAGCTTAGCTGGGACAGACTACAATGAGCAGTTCTTC. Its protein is CASSLAGTDYNEQFF.

Written as DNA, the CDR3 is TGTGCCAGCAGTCATCTCCCGGGCGGCGAGGGGCGCGAGCAGTACTTC. Its translation: CASSHLPGGEGREQYF. The chain recombines TRBV12-3 or TRBV12-4 with TRBJ2-7, with D perhaps given as TRBD1 or TRBD2 (5 bases each). Trimming cost V 5 bases and J 6 bases, with 23 bases left between them. The CDR3 has 16 amino acids.

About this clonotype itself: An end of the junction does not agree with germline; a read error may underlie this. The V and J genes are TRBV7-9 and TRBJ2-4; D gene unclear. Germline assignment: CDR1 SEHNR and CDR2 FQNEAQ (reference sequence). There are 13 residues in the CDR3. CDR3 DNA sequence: TGTGCCAGCAGCTTTTGGCCTTTGGCTCGACCGCACTTC. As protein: CASSFWPLARPHF.

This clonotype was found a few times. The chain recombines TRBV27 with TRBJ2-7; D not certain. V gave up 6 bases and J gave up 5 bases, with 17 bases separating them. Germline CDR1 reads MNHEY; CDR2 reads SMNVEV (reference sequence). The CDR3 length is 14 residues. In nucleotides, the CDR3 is TGTGCCAGCAGACCTAACTACGGTGGTGACGAGCAGTACTTC. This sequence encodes CASRPNYGGDEQYF.

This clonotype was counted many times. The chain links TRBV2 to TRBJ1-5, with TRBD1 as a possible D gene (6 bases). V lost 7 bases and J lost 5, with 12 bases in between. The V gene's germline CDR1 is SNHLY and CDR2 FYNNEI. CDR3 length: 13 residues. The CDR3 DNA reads TGTGCCAGCACACGACAGGAGGATCAGCCCCAGCATTTT. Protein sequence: CASTRQEDQPQHF.

As DNA, the CDR3 is TGCGCCAGCAGCCAACTTAGGGGAGGCTCCTATAATTCACCCCTCCACTTT. Its translation: CASSQLRGGSYNSPLHF. This chain connects TRBV4-3 to TRBJ1-6, with D possibly matching TRBD1 (5 bases). V shed 2 bases and J shed 0 bases, with 11 bases lying between them. Germline assignment: CDR1 LGHNA and CDR2 YSLEER. This CDR3 contains 17 residues.

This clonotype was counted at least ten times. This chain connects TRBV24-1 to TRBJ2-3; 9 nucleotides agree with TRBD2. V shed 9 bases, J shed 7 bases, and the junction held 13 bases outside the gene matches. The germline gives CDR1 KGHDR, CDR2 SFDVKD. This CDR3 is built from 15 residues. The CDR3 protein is CATGHRREGLNTQYF. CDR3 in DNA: TGTGCCACCGGACACCGGCGGGAGGGCCTCAATACGCAGTATTTT.

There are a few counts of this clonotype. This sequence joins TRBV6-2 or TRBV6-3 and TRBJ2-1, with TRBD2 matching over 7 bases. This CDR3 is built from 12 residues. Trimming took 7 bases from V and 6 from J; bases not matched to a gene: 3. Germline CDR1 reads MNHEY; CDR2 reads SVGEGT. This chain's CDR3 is CASKRGLNEQFF. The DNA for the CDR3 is TGTGCCAGCAAGCGGGGACTCAATGAGCAGTTCTTC.

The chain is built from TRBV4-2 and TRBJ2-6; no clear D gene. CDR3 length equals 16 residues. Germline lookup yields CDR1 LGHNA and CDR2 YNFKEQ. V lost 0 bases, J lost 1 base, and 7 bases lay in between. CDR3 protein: CASSQEAVSGANVLTF. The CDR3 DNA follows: TGTGCCAGCAGCCAAGAGGCCGTATCTGGGGCCAACGTCCTGACTTTC.

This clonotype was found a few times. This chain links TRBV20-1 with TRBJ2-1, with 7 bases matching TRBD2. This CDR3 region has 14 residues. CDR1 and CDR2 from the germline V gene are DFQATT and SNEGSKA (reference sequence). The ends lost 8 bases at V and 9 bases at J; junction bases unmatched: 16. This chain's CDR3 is CSKAGGSRYREQFF. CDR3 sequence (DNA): TGCAGTAAAGCGGGCGGGAGTCGCTATCGTGAGCAGTTCTTC.

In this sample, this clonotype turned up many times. For the CDR3, the DNA is TGCAGTGCTAGAGCGAATAAGCGGGAGTTAGGGAATGAGCAGTTCTTC. Encoded protein: CSARANKRELGNEQFF. V gene TRBV20-1 combines with J gene TRBJ2-1, with 8 bases matching TRBD2. The CDR3 spans 16 residues. Germline V gene sequence: CDR1 DFQATT, CDR2 SNEGSKA (reference sequence). Trimming cost V 1 base and J 7 bases; bases outside gene matches: 12.

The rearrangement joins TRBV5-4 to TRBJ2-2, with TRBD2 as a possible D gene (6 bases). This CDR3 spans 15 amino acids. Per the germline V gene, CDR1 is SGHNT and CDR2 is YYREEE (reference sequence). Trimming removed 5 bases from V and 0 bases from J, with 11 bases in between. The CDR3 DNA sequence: TGTGCCAGCAGTTTCCGGGAGTCGAACACCGGGGAGCTGTTTTTT. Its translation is CASSFRESNTGELFF.

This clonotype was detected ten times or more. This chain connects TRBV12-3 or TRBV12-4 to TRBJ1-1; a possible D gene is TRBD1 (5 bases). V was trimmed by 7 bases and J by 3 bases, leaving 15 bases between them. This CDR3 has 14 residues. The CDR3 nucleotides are TGTGCCAGCACACCGGGATCGGGGGACACTGAAGCTTTCTTT. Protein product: CASTPGSGDTEAFF.

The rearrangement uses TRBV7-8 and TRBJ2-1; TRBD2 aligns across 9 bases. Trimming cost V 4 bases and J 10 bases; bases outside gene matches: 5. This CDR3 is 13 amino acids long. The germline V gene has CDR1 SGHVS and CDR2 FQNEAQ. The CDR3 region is CASSSLAGEEQFF. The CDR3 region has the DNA TGTGCCAGCAGCTCATTAGCGGGAGAGGAGCAGTTCTTC.

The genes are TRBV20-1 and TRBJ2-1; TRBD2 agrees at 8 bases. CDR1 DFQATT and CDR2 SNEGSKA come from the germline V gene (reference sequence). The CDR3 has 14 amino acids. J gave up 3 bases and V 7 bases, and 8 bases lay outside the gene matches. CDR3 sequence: CSGRTSNSYNEQFF. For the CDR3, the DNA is TGCAGTGGTAGGACTAGCAATAGCTACAATGAGCAGTTCTTC.

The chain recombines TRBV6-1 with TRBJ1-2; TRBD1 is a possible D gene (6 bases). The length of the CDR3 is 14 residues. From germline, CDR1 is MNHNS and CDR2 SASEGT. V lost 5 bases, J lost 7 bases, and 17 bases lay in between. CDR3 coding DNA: TGTGCCAGCAGTAGGGACACAGGGATGGGTGGCTACACCTTC. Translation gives CASSRDTGMGGYTF.

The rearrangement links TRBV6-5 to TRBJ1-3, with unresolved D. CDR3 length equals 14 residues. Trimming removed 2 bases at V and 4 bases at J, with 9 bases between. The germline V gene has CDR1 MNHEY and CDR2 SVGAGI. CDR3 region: CASSYDPSGNTIYF. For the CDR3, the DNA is TGTGCCAGCAGTTACGATCCCTCCGGAAACACCATATATTTT.

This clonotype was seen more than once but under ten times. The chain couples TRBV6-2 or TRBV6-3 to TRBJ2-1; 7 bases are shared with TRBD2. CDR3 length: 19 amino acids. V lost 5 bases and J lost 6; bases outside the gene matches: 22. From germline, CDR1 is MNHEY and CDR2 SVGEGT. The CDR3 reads CASSTTPSGGMISSNEQFF. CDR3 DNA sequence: TGTGCCAGCAGTACAACCCCTAGCGGTGGGATGATTTCCAGCAATGAGCAGTTCTTC.

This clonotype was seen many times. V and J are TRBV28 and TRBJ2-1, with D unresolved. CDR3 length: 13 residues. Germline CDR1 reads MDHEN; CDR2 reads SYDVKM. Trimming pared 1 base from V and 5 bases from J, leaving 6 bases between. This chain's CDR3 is CASSLYGDNEQFF. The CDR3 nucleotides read TGTGCCAGCAGTTTATACGGAGACAATGAGCAGTTCTTC.